This is a list of T cell receptor beta chains from one sample in a study of blood T cell repertoires in COVID-19. The method was immunoSEQ multiplex PCR; TCRdb's version includes in-frame clones alone and lacks a portion of them. The table lists approximately 300,000 clones, roughly 90% of them singletons, with approximately 17% in the top ten. The sample comprised PBMCs or T cells enriched from blood (not recorded which). The receptors were gathered from a woman in her 30s who had recovered from COVID-19. The CDR3 runs from the conserved cysteine through the conserved F or W. The D gene is left open where the match is weak. A clone size is listed for some rows: how often the clone was seen (once, few, many), or a class if it is expanded.

cdr3_aa,cdr3_nt,clone_size,v_call,d_call,j_call
CASRPGQTAGNTIYF,TGTGCCAGCAGACCCGGACAGACCGCTGGAAACACCATATATTTT,.,TRBV6-5,.,TRBJ1-3
CASSRTGAGYTF,TGTGCCAGCAGCAGGACAGGGGCCGGCTACACCTTC,.,TRBV7-9,TRBD1,TRBJ1-2
CSASMVTGDPSPLHF,TGCAGTGCTAGTATGGTGACAGGCGATCCTTCACCCCTCCACTTT,.,TRBV20-1,.,TRBJ1-6
CASRGLALSSYEQYF,TGTGCCAGCAGGGGACTAGCGTTGAGCTCCTACGAGCAGTACTTC,.,TRBV27,TRBD2,TRBJ2-7
CATSRDSHIQYF,TGTGCCACCAGCCGCGACAGTCACATTCAGTACTTC,.,TRBV15,.,TRBJ2-4
CASTSGRTGNEQFF,TGTGCCAGTACTAGCGGGAGAACGGGTAATGAGCAGTTCTTC,.,TRBV6-5,TRBD2,TRBJ2-1
CASTPSGLLGELFF,TGTGCCAGTACCCCTTCGGGACTTCTCGGGGAGCTGTTTTTT,.,TRBV19,.,TRBJ2-2
CASSVGPPGGYASPLHF,TGTGCCAGCAGCGTAGGTCCACCGGGGGGATACGCTTCACCCCTCCACTTT,.,TRBV9,.,TRBJ1-6
CASSPNSFDSGANVLTF,TGTGCCAGCAGCCCCAACTCCTTCGACTCTGGGGCCAACGTCCTGACTTTC,.,TRBV4-2,.,TRBJ2-6
CASSPLSTGFNEQFF,TGTGCCAGCAGCCCCCTCTCCACAGGGTTCAATGAGCAGTTCTTC,.,TRBV7-8,.,TRBJ2-1
CASSLRGTNYEQYF,TGTGCCAGTAGCTTACGGGGGACGAACTACGAGCAGTACTTC,.,TRBV19,.,TRBJ2-7
CRAGGVNTEAFF,TGCAGGGCTGGGGGGGTGAACACTGAAGCTTTCTTT,.,TRBV29-1,.,TRBJ1-1
CASALGGSSAKNIQYF,TGTGCCAGCGCCTTGGGAGGGTCGTCGGCCAAAAACATTCAGTACTTC,.,TRBV28,TRBD2,TRBJ2-4
CASSPRQGVRNQPQHF,TGTGCCAGCAGCCCCCGACAGGGTGTTAGAAATCAGCCCCAGCATTTT,.,TRBV28,TRBD1,TRBJ1-5
CASSLEPGSTANEKLFF,TGTGCCAGCAGCTTGGAGCCAGGGTCCACGGCTAATGAAAAACTGTTTTTT,.,TRBV7-8,.,TRBJ1-4
CASSLGWRRMYF,TGTGCCAGCAGCTTAGGCTGGCGGAGGATGTACTTC,.,TRBV13,.,TRBJ2-7
CASSQASLYNEQFF,TGCGCCAGCAGCCAAGCCTCGTTATACAATGAGCAGTTCTTC,.,TRBV4-1,.,TRBJ2-1
CASSDRGHGNEKLFF,TGTGCCAGCAGTGACAGGGGGCATGGTAATGAAAAACTGTTTTTT,.,TRBV2,TRBD1,TRBJ1-4
CASSPIGRGSYEQYF,TGCGCCAGCAGTCCGATCGGCAGGGGCTCCTACGAGCAGTACTTC,.,TRBV4-1,.,TRBJ2-7
CASSQEAPGLRYEQYF,TGCGCCAGCAGCCAAGAGGCTCCGGGACTTAGATACGAGCAGTACTTC,once,TRBV4-3,.,TRBJ2-7
CASSLAHVLSYNSPLHF,TGTGCCAGCAGCTTAGCACACGTCCTCTCCTATAATTCACCCCTCCACTTT,.,TRBV7-2,.,TRBJ1-6
CASKMGAGTEAFF,TGTGCCAGCAAGATGGGGGCGGGTACTGAAGCTTTCTTT,.,TRBV12-3/TRBV12-4,.,TRBJ1-1
CASSLGPGIYEQYF,TGTGCCAGCAGCTTAGGTCCAGGGATCTACGAGCAGTACTTC,.,TRBV7-2,.,TRBJ2-7
CASIINTGELFF,TGTGCCAGCATCATTAACACCGGGGAGCTGTTTTTT,.,TRBV12-3/TRBV12-4,.,TRBJ2-2
CASSVSTREETQYF,TGTGCCAGTAGTGTTTCCACCAGGGAAGAGACCCAGTACTTC,.,TRBV19,.,TRBJ2-5
CASSLRQGPHLYGYTF,TGTGCCAGCAGTTTACGGCAGGGGCCGCACCTCTATGGCTACACCTTC,.,TRBV28,.,TRBJ1-2
CASSQVGQGPGELFF,TGTGCCAGCAGCCAAGTGGGACAGGGGCCCGGGGAGCTGTTTTTT,.,TRBV3-1/TRBV3-2,TRBD1,TRBJ2-2
CASSTLAGTSTDTQYF,TGTGCCAGCAGCACTCTAGCGGGGACTAGCACAGATACGCAGTATTTT,few,TRBV9,TRBD2,TRBJ2-3
CASRRGGTYNEQFF,TGCGCCAGCCGTCGGGGAGGCACCTACAATGAGCAGTTCTTC,.,TRBV5-1,.,TRBJ2-1
CASSARDSYIGTGELFF,TGTGCCAGCAGCGCCCGGGACAGCTATATAGGCACCGGGGAGCTGTTTTTT,once,TRBV9,TRBD1,TRBJ2-2
CASTQRTNLSPLHF,TGTGCCAGCACCCAAAGGACAAACCTTTCACCCCTCCACTTT,.,TRBV28,.,TRBJ1-6
CATSREVASGGSGETQYF,TGTGCCACCAGCAGAGAAGTGGCTAGCGGGGGGAGTGGAGAGACCCAGTACTTC,.,TRBV15,TRBD2,TRBJ2-5
CASSLSGGRGSYEQYF,TGTGCCAGCAGCTTGAGTGGGGGCAGGGGATCCTACGAGCAGTACTTC,.,TRBV5-8,.,TRBJ2-7
CASSTSMNTEAFF,TGTGCCAGCTCGACTTCCATGAACACTGAAGCTTTCTTT,.,TRBV18,.,TRBJ1-1
CASTRAGGPHLQDTQYF,TGTGCCAGCACTAGGGCGGGAGGCCCCCATCTTCAAGATACGCAGTATTTT,.,TRBV13,TRBD2,TRBJ2-3
CASSAGQGPGRFTEAFF,TGTGCCAGCAGCGCGGGACAGGGGCCCGGTCGGTTCACTGAAGCTTTCTTT,.,TRBV5-4,TRBD1,TRBJ1-1
CASSQSGTGGSPLHF,TGCGCCAGCAGCCAGAGCGGGACAGGGGGATCACCCCTCCACTTT,.,TRBV4-1,TRBD1,TRBJ1-6
CASSEVRTNGYTF,TGTGCCAGCAGTGAAGTCCGGACAAATGGCTACACCTTC,.,TRBV2,.,TRBJ1-2
CAISLNRDQPQHF,TGTGCCATCAGCCTTAACAGGGATCAGCCCCAGCATTTT,.,TRBV10-3,.,TRBJ1-5
CATSRGLQGPISPLHF,TGTGCCACCAGCAGAGGCCTCCAGGGGCCCATTTCACCCCTCCACTTT,.,TRBV15,.,TRBJ1-6
CASSIKQGNSPLHF,TGTGCCAGTAGTATAAAACAGGGGAATTCACCCCTCCACTTT,.,TRBV19,TRBD1,TRBJ1-6
CASSMGGAFYETQYF,TGTGCCAGCAGTATGGGCGGGGCCTTCTACGAGACCCAGTACTTC,.,TRBV28,.,TRBJ2-5
CASSQGTGGYTEAFF,TGTGCCAGCAGTCAGGGGACAGGGGGCTACACTGAAGCTTTCTTT,once,TRBV6-5,TRBD1,TRBJ1-1
CASSSGQGHTGELFF,TGTGCCAGCAGTTCGGGACAGGGTCATACCGGGGAGCTGTTTTTT,.,TRBV6-2/TRBV6-3,TRBD1,TRBJ2-2